Below are 8 T cell receptor beta chains sequenced from a single sample in a study of T cells in Graves' hyperthyroidism and ophthalmopathy. Regions amplified from RNA transcripts were the TCR beta CDR3 regions. The HTBI set primed first-round TCR CDR3 RT-PCR. Via MiXCR, TCRdb re-called the multiplex PCR reads, giving one row per CDR3 protein. The sample has 200,000 to 300,000 distinct CDR3 sequences, around 17% seen once. The sample comprised blood. These receptors came from a woman younger than 35 with Graves' ophthalmopathy.

The table lists this clonotype with many counts. This sequence joins TRBV2 and TRBJ2-1; 8 nucleotides agree with TRBD2. The CDR3 consists of 16 residues. Looked up from germline, CDR1 is SNHLY and CDR2 is FYNNEI. V was clipped by 5 bases and J by 4 bases; unmatched bases: 10. CDR3 DNA sequence: TGTGCCAGCAGTAGAACGTTAGCGGGACTTTACAATGAGCAGTTCTTC. Translated, it gives CASSRTLAGLYNEQFF.

Comment on this clonotype: A read error is possible here, since a much larger clone lies one base away. The CDR3 carries no conserved terminal phenylalanine or tryptophan, so it likely arises from a read error. This rearrangement joins TRBV20-1 to TRBJ1-1; TRBD1 matches 9 bases. From germline, CDR1 is DFQATT and CDR2 SNEGSKA (reference sequence). The CDR3 contains 14 residues. The ends lost 4 bases at V and 5 bases at J; junction bases unmatched: 8. The CDR3 reads CSATPDRGGTEAFL. Written as DNA, the CDR3 is TGCAGTGCTACCCCGGACAGGGGAGGGACTGAAGCTTTCCTT.

V is TRBV28 and J is TRBJ2-3; possibly TRBD2 for D (7 bases). The CDR3 length is 15 residues. Trimming removed 2 bases at V and 5 bases at J, with 14 bases between. Germline V gene data show CDR1 as MDHEN and CDR2 as SYDVKM. The chain's CDR3 is CASSLGGGQGDTQYF. The CDR3, as DNA: TGTGCCAGCAGTTTAGGGGGGGGGCAAGGAGATACGCAGTATTTT.

In its sample, this clonotype was seen once. This sequence joins TRBV20-1 and TRBJ2-7; 9 positions match TRBD2. The ends lost 4 bases at V and 1 base at J; junction bases unmatched: 5. The germline V gene has CDR1 DFQATT and CDR2 SNEGSKA (reference sequence). This CDR3 has 14 amino acids. The CDR3 is CSANGLARSYEQYF. DNA for the CDR3: TGCAGTGCTAATGGACTAGCGCGTTCCTACGAGCAGTACTTC.

This clonotype was recorded at least ten times. The chain joins TRBV10-3 to TRBJ2-1, with D unclear. The V end was cut by 3 bases, the J end by 4 bases, with 13 bases between. The germline V gene has CDR1 ENHRY and CDR2 SYGVKD. This CDR3 is 15 amino acids long. CDR3 nucleotides: TGTGCCATCAGTGAAGGCGGCTTGCGATACAATGAGCAGTTCTTC. Its translation is CAISEGGLRYNEQFF.

The chain links TRBV11-2 to TRBJ2-1; no firm D call. The CDR3 totals 15 residues. V was cut by 5 bases and J by 2 bases, with 13 bases left in between. CDR1 is SGHAT and CDR2 is FQNNGV in the germline V gene. As DNA, the CDR3 is TGTGCCAGCAGCAAGGCGGCGGAACCCTACAATGAGCAGTTCTTC. This translates into CASSKAAEPYNEQFF.

The table lists this clonotype with a few counts. V usage is TRBV9 and J usage is TRBJ2-2, with 11 positions matching TRBD2. This CDR3 has 15 amino acids. V shed 2 bases, J shed 4 bases, and the junction held 1 base outside the gene matches. Germline CDR1 reads SGDLS; CDR2 reads YYNGEE. CDR3: CASSVSGGVTGELFF. DNA of the CDR3: TGTGCCAGCAGCGTTAGCGGGGGGGTCACCGGGGAGCTGTTTTTT.

This clonotype was detected many times. This chain's CDR3 is CASSLLPSGDYEQYF. The CDR3 DNA is TGCGCCAGCAGCCTCCTTCCTAGCGGGGACTACGAGCAGTACTTC. The V gene is TRBV4-3, the J gene TRBJ2-7; 9 bases line up with TRBD2. With V trimmed by 4 bases and J by 3 bases, 7 bases remained unmatched. The germline gives CDR1 LGHNA, CDR2 YSLEER. This CDR3 is 15 amino acids long.